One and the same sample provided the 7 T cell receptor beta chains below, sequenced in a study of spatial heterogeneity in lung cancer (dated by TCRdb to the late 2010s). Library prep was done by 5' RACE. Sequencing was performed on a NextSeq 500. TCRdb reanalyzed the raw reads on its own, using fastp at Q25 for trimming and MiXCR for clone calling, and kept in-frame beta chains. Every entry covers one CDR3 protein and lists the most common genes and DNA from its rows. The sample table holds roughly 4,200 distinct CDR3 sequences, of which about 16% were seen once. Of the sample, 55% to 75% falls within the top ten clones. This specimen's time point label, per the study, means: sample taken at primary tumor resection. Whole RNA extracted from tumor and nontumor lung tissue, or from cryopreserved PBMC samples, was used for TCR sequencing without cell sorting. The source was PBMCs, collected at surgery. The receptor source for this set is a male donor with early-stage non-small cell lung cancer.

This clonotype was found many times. CDR3 nucleotide sequence: TGCAGCGTTGTGGGACGGATGTACCAAGAGACCCAGTACTTC. Protein sequence: CSVVGRMYQETQYF. The V gene is TRBV29-1, the J gene TRBJ2-5; D possibly uses TRBD1 or TRBD2 (5 bases each). Trimming left V 4 bases short and J 0 bases short, with 12 bases between. The CDR3 has 14 residues. CDR1 is SQVTM and CDR2 is ANQGSEA in the germline V gene.

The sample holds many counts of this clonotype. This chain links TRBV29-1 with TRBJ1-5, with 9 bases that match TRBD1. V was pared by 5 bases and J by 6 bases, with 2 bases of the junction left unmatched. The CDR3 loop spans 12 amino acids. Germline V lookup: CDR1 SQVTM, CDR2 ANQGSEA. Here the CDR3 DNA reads TGCAGCGTTAGACAGGGGGGTCAGCCCCAGCATTTT. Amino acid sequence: CSVRQGGQPQHF.

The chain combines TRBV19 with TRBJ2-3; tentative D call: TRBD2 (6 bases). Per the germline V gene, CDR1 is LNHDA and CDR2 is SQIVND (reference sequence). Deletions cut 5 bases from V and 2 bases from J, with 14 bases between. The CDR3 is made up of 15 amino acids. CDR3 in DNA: TGTGCCAGTAGTGCACTAACGGGAGTCACAGATACGCAGTATTTT. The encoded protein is CASSALTGVTDTQYF.

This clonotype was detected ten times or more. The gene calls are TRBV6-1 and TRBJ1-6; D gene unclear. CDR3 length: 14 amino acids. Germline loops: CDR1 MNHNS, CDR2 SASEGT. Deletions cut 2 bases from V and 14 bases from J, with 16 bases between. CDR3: CASSESGSGVTLHF. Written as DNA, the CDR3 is TGTGCCAGCAGTGAATCGGGCTCGGGTGTTACCCTCCACTTT.

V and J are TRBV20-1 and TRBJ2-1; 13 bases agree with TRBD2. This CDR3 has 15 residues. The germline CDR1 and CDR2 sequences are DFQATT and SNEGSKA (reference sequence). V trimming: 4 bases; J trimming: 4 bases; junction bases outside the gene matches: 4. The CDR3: CSATTSGRRYNEQFF. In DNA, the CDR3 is TGCAGTGCTACGACTAGCGGGAGGAGGTACAATGAGCAGTTCTTC.

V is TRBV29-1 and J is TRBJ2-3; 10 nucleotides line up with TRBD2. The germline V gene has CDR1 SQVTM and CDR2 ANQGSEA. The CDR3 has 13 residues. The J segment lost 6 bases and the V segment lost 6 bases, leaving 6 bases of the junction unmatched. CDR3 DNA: TGCAGCGTGACCGGGACTAGCGTGGATACGCAGTATTTT. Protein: CSVTGTSVDTQYF.

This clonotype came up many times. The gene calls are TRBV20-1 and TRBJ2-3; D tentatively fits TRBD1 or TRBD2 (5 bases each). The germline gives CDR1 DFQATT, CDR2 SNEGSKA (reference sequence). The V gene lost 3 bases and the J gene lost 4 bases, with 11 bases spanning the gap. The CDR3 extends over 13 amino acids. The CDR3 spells CSARGVRADTQYF. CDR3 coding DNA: TGCAGTGCTAGGGGGGTTAGGGCAGATACGCAGTATTTT.